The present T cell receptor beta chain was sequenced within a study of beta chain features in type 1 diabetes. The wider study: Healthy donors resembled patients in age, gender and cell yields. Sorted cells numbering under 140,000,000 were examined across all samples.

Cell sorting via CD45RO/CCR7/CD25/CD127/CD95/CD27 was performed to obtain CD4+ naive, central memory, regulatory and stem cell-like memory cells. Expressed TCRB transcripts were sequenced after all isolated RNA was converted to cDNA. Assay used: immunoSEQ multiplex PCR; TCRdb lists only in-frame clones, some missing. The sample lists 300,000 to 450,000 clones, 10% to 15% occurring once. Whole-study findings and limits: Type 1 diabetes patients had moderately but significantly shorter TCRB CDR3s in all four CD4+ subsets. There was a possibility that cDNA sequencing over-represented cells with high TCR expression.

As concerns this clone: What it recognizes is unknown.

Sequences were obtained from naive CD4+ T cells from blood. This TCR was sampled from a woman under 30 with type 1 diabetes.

The CDR3 DNA sequence: TGTGCCAGCAGCGGCCTTGGAGCTGGAGAGCAGTACTTC. It is translated as CASSGLGAGEQYF. The chain has TRBV9 and TRBJ2-7; D is unresolved. Deletions cut 3 bases from V and 7 bases from J, with 14 bases between. CDR1 SGDLS and CDR2 YYNGEE come from the germline V gene. The CDR3 length is 13 residues.